Below are 17 T cell receptor beta chains sequenced from a single sample in a study of CD8 T cells in ankylosing spondylitis. Each CDR3 protein is one row after TCRdb ran MiXCR on the 5' RACE reads. This table has under 250,000 distinct CDR3 sequences, 20% to 30% appearing once. The sequenced sample consisted of blood, either unsorted or a sorted T cell fraction (not recorded which). The receptors here all came from a male donor with ankylosing spondylitis or in good health (not recorded which).

Ten or more counts support this clonotype. The chain couples TRBV29-1 to TRBJ1-1; weak D call: TRBD1 (5 bases). Trimming cost V 3 bases and J 0 bases, with 8 bases left between them. The CDR3 extends over 13 amino acids. Per the germline V gene, CDR1 is SQVTM and CDR2 is ANQGSEA. The CDR3 bases are TGCAGCGTTGACGCAGGGTTGAACACTGAAGCTTTCTTT. Translation gives CSVDAGLNTEAFF.

The sample holds many counts of this clonotype. The V gene is TRBV20-1, the J gene TRBJ1-5; no reliable D call. Germline V gives CDR1 DFQATT, CDR2 SNEGSKA (reference sequence). The CDR3 is 15 residues long. Between the trimmed V and J ends, which lost 1 base and 2 bases, there was a span of 12 bases. In nucleotides, the CDR3 is TGCAGTGCTAGAGGTACGGTGTTTGGCAATCAGCCCCAGCATTTT. It is translated as CSARGTVFGNQPQHF.

This clonotype was detected only a few times. The V and J genes are TRBV20-1 and TRBJ2-3; TRBD2 agrees at 12 bases. The J segment lost 7 bases and the V segment lost 3 bases, leaving 5 bases of the junction unmatched. The V gene's germline CDR1 is DFQATT and CDR2 SNEGSKA (reference sequence). The CDR3 runs to 14 residues. CDR3 DNA sequence: TGCAGTGCTAGTCGGACTAGCGGGATAAATACGCAGTATTTT. This translates into CSASRTSGINTQYF.

This clonotype was recorded at least ten times. The chain uses TRBV18 and TRBJ1-1; D is unclear. V was trimmed by 3 bases and J by 4 bases, leaving 12 bases between them. CDR1 is KGHSH and CDR2 is LQKENI in the germline V gene. There are 14 residues in the CDR3. The CDR3 loop reads CASSPSVTVTEAFF. The CDR3 DNA reads TGTGCCAGCTCACCCAGTGTGACGGTCACTGAAGCTTTCTTT.

This clonotype has ten or more counts. The CDR3 nucleotides read TGTGCCAGCAGTACAGGGGAAAGGTCCTATAATTCACCCCTCCACTTT. Translated, it gives CASSTGERSYNSPLHF. The chain combines TRBV28 with TRBJ1-6, with 7 positions matching TRBD1. The CDR3 contains 16 residues. With 5 bases clipped from V and 1 base from J, the junction kept 5 bases outside the gene matches. CDR1 and CDR2 (germline): MDHEN, SYDVKM.

In its sample, this clonotype was seen a few times. The J gene is TRBJ2-1, the V gene TRBV4-3; D is uncertain. From germline, CDR1 is LGHNA and CDR2 YSLEER. Trimming took off 4 bases at V and 5 bases at J, with 18 bases between the two ends. This CDR3 spans 16 amino acids. CDR3: CASSPWHLGRDNEQFF. The CDR3 coding sequence is TGCGCCAGCAGCCCATGGCACCTCGGACGTGACAATGAGCAGTTCTTC.

This clonotype was counted at least ten times. The chain uses TRBV29-1 and TRBJ1-1; the match to TRBD1 covers 8 bases. This CDR3 spans 14 amino acids. CDR1 and CDR2 from the germline V gene are SQVTM and ANQGSEA. V was pared by 6 bases and J by 0 bases, with 6 bases of the junction left unmatched. CDR3 nucleotide sequence: TGCAGCGTCGGACAGGGCTGGATGAACACTGAAGCTTTCTTT. Its protein product is CSVGQGWMNTEAFF.

This clonotype was recorded many times. The CDR3 loop reads CASTQGLGAEAFF. The CDR3 coding sequence is TGTGCCAGCACCCAGGGTCTCGGGGCTGAAGCTTTCTTT. The rearrangement uses TRBV25-1 and TRBJ1-1, with a possible D match to TRBD1 (5 bases). Trimming took 7 bases from V and 6 from J, leaving 15 bases between them. The germline gives CDR1 MGHDK, CDR2 SYGVNS. The CDR3 consists of 13 residues.

In this sample, this clonotype turned up many times. The chain links TRBV7-2 to TRBJ1-1; D is perhaps TRBD1 (5 bases). Between the trimmed V and J ends, which lost 5 bases and 12 bases, there was a span of 13 bases. The CDR3 is made up of 11 amino acids. Germline-derived CDR1 and CDR2 are SGHTA and FQGNSA. This chain's CDR3 is CASSRWGEPFF. The CDR3 region has the DNA TGTGCCAGCAGCCGATGGGGGGAACCTTTCTTT.

The chain recombines TRBV20-1 with TRBJ2-7; D is perhaps TRBD2 (5 bases). The V gene's germline CDR1 is DFQATT and CDR2 SNEGSKA (reference sequence). The germline V and J ends were trimmed by 6 bases and 0 bases, with 12 bases remaining between them. This CDR3 is built from 13 residues. CDR3 protein: CSAPDFSSYEQYF. Written as DNA, the CDR3 is TGCAGTGCCCCGGACTTTAGCTCCTACGAGCAGTACTTC.

This clonotype was picked up a small number of times. V and J are TRBV20-1 and TRBJ2-1; D is perhaps TRBD1 (5 bases). The V end lost 7 bases, the J end lost 6 bases, and 19 bases lay between the germline ends. The V gene's germline CDR1 is DFQATT and CDR2 SNEGSKA (reference sequence). The CDR3 is 14 amino acids. CDR3 bases: TGCAGTGTTAACTCGTGGACACCCCCCAATGAGCAGTTCTTC. As protein: CSVNSWTPPNEQFF.

This clonotype was seen many times. The chain links TRBV29-1 to TRBJ1-2; 7 nucleotides agree with TRBD1. The length of the CDR3 is 14 residues. The J segment lost 4 bases and the V segment lost 3 bases, leaving 8 bases of the junction unmatched. Germline V gene sequence: CDR1 SQVTM, CDR2 ANQGSEA. DNA of the CDR3: TGCAGCGTTGACAAACAGGGGTTAGGCTATGGCTACACCTTC. It encodes CSVDKQGLGYGYTF.

This clonotype was counted at least ten times. The chain carries TRBV5-1 and TRBJ2-1; 7 bases agree with TRBD1. This CDR3 comprises 15 residues. Germline assignment: CDR1 SGHRS and CDR2 YFSETQ. The trim removed 5 bases at V and 4 bases at J, leaving 9 bases unmatched. The CDR3: CASSFDRAGYNEQFF. Here the CDR3 DNA reads TGCGCCAGCAGTTTTGACAGGGCGGGTTACAATGAGCAGTTCTTC.

The CDR3 DNA reads as TGTGCCAGCAGCAAAGCCCGAAGGACAGCCGAACAAGAGACCCAGTACTTC. The encoded protein is CASSKARRTAEQETQYF. The chain couples TRBV21-1 to TRBJ2-5; the table's D call TRBD1 went unverified against the DNA. TRBV21-1 is marked as a pseudogene. CDR3 length: 17 residues.

The V and J genes are TRBV4-1 and TRBJ2-7; TRBD1 matches 8 bases. CDR1 is MGHRA and CDR2 is YSYEKL in the germline V gene. J lost 3 bases, V lost 0 bases, and 4 bases had no gene match. The CDR3 runs to 15 residues. As DNA, the CDR3 is TGCGCCAGCAGCCAAGAGAGGACAGGGAGCTACGAGCAGTACTTC. It codes for CASSQERTGSYEQYF.

The table lists this clonotype with a few counts. A much more abundant neighbour one base away suggests this may be a read error. V gene TRBV7-6 combines with J gene TRBJ1-5; no firm D call. Germline values: CDR1 SGHVS, CDR2 FNYEAQ. The CDR3 is made up of 13 amino acids. For the CDR3, the DNA is TGTGCCAGCAGCTTAGACATCAATCGGCCCCAGCATTTT. Translated, it gives CASSLDINRPQHF.

The chain links TRBV3-1 to TRBJ2-7; tentatively, D is TRBD2 (5 bases). Germline CDR1 and CDR2: LGHDT and YNNKEL (reference sequence). V was shortened by 1 base and J by 2 bases, with 9 bases between the two germline ends. CDR3 length: 14 amino acids. The CDR3 DNA follows: TGTGCCAGCAGCCAAGCAGAGGGCCCCTACGAGCAGTACTTC. Translated, it gives CASSQAEGPYEQYF.